A selection of T cell receptor beta chains follows, all from one sample in a study of T cell responses to AZD1222 COVID-19 vaccine. Profiled with immunoSEQ multiplex PCR; TCRdb holds only in-frame clones, not every one. The data contain some 150,000 clones, 92% of them singletons. Sequences were derived from peripheral blood, sampled 28 days after the second AZD1222 dose. These TCRs come from an adult who received the AZD1222 COVID-19 vaccine. CDR3s include the opening cysteine and the closing phenylalanine or tryptophan. Fields, in order: V gene, J gene, CDR3 protein.

>TRBV5-1|TRBJ2-4
CASSLGQALAKNIQYF
>TRBV5-5|TRBJ2-7
CASSSRGAEQYF
>TRBV7-2|TRBJ1-6
CASSLDNSPLHF
>TRBV11-3|TRBJ1-1
CASSYPGVGTEAFF
>TRBV28|TRBJ2-7
CASSSGKMGQSSYEQYF
>TRBV5-5|TRBJ2-1
CASSPSYLNGEQFF
>TRBV12-5|TRBJ2-2
CASGAGTNTGELFF
>TRBV14|TRBJ1-3
CASSQDSALRGNTIYF
>TRBV7-2|TRBJ1-2
CASSLEGRDYGYTF
>TRBV19|TRBJ2-5
CASSTTPRLAFSGPQYF
>TRBV15|TRBJ1-2
CATSRLQVNYGYTF
>TRBV28|TRBJ1-5
CASSQGSNQPQHF
>TRBV7-2|TRBJ2-2
CASSLAGFFTGELFF
>TRBV30|TRBJ1-1
CAWSNLWDRGTGTEAFF
>TRBV3-1/TRBV3-2|TRBJ2-1
CASSQGRSGNEQFF
>TRBV6-5|TRBJ2-5
CASSYSSAQETQYF
>TRBV10-1|TRBJ2-1
CASSESRVAPDEPYNEQFF
>TRBV2|TRBJ1-1
CASRQNTEAFF
>TRBV27|TRBJ2-1
CASSLLSGGTGSYNEQFF
>TRBV30|TRBJ1-5
CAWRGPFSNQPQHF
>TRBV10-3|TRBJ1-1
CAISEHRVGLNTEAFF
>TRBV24-1|TRBJ2-7
CATRWDRLSYEQYF
>TRBV13|TRBJ2-7
CASSFTSYEQYF